This T cell receptor beta chain is from a study of cytomegalovirus exposure and HLA in healthy donors. Study-wide points: Analysis was carried out at a later point, and it linked a missense DCLRE1C variant to TCR beta V- and J-gene trimming. Roughly even sequencing depth across donors was the assumption behind the presence/absence analyses.

Germline CDR1 reads MGHRA; CDR2 reads YSYEKL. Trimming at V came to 0 bases and at J to 8 bases, leaving 7 bases not matched to a gene. The CDR3 has 16 amino acids. This clone appeared a few times. Antigen: not known. This PCR relied on a set of 60 Vbeta primers and 13 Jbeta primers. Assay used: immunoSEQ multiplex PCR; TCRdb lists only in-frame clones, some missing. The sample lists 84,000 or so clones, about four fifths occurring once. The sample consisted of PBMCs. The gene calls are TRBV4-1 and TRBJ1-4; 9 bases agree with TRBD1. This TCR was recovered from a woman in her fifties or sixties in good health and CMV-seronegative. The CDR3, as DNA: TGCGCCAGCAGCCAAGATCCGGGACAGGGTGTGGAAAAACTGTTTTTT. Translating it yields CASSQDPGQGVEKLFF.